This note documents a single TCR beta chain sequence. Its antigen is unidentified. Study results and caveats: Tumor Treg TCRs overlapped most with tumor naive CD4+ cells.

Germline CDR1 and CDR2: LGHNA and YNFKEQ. CDR3 length equals 15 residues. Trimming removed 0 bases at V and 9 bases at J, with 15 bases between. In TCRdb, the 5' RACE reads were re-called with MiXCR into one record per CDR3 protein. The sample comprises approximately 40,000 distinct CDR3 sequences, about 29% of which are singletons, and just over 4% rests with the top ten. V and J are TRBV4-2 and TRBJ1-5, with a possible D match to TRBD1 (5 bases). Sequencing used tumor-infiltrating memory CD4+ T cells sorted from the breast tumor. The subset: memory CD4+ T cells, CD4+CD45RO+CD25-. The receptor's source is a female donor with breast cancer. The CDR3 spells CASSQESGARRPQHF. The CDR3 nucleotides are TGTGCCAGCAGCCAAGAGTCTGGGGCCCGACGGCCCCAGCATTTT.